A selection of T cell receptor beta chains follows, all from one sample in a study of blood T cell repertoires in COVID-19. Generated by immunoSEQ multiplex PCR, the TCRdb table keeps only in-frame clones and is missing some. The sample has 50,000 or so clones; roughly four fifths are singletons. What was sequenced was peripheral blood. Receptors originate from a middle-aged man with acute or convalescent COVID-19. The CDR3 runs from the conserved cysteine through the conserved F or W. Fields, in order: J gene, V gene, CDR3 protein.

j_call: TRBJ2-7; v_call: TRBV5-1; cdr3_aa: CASSFTGQGNEQYF
j_call: TRBJ1-2; v_call: TRBV4-1; cdr3_aa: CASSLRLGDNYGYTF
j_call: TRBJ2-7; v_call: TRBV27; cdr3_aa: CASRSSGGVYEQYF
j_call: TRBJ2-1; v_call: TRBV20-1; cdr3_aa: CSARAGYEQFF
j_call: TRBJ2-7; v_call: TRBV5-6; cdr3_aa: CASSPLPSLGGRSYEQYF
j_call: TRBJ1-3; v_call: TRBV5-1; cdr3_aa: CASSGGLTAGRNTIYF
j_call: TRBJ1-1; v_call: TRBV5-1; cdr3_aa: CASSQQGYSTEAFF
j_call: TRBJ2-7; v_call: TRBV12-5; cdr3_aa: CASGTPDRGLLKSYEQYF
j_call: TRBJ2-5; v_call: TRBV5-4; cdr3_aa: CASSLSAGEETQYF
j_call: TRBJ1-1; v_call: TRBV4-3; cdr3_aa: CASSQVIGIGTEAFF
j_call: TRBJ1-1; v_call: TRBV3-1/TRBV3-2; cdr3_aa: CASSHGTDTEAFF
j_call: TRBJ1-6; v_call: TRBV7-8; cdr3_aa: CASSLVMSQKKNSPLHF
j_call: TRBJ1-1; v_call: TRBV7-6; cdr3_aa: CASSSRNTEAFF
j_call: TRBJ2-1; v_call: TRBV4-3; cdr3_aa: CASSQPGGNEQFF
j_call: TRBJ1-6; v_call: TRBV7-2; cdr3_aa: CASSSNRKSYNSPLHF
j_call: TRBJ2-5; v_call: TRBV24-1; cdr3_aa: CATSEAAGGQETQYF
j_call: TRBJ1-1; v_call: TRBV18; cdr3_aa: CASSPGGNTEAFF
j_call: TRBJ1-2; v_call: TRBV20-1; cdr3_aa: CSASSGVGNYGYTF
j_call: TRBJ1-4; v_call: TRBV7-9; cdr3_aa: CASSAGQGGEKLFF
j_call: TRBJ1-1; v_call: TRBV3-1/TRBV3-2; cdr3_aa: CASSEQGGGNTEAFF
j_call: TRBJ1-2; v_call: TRBV14; cdr3_aa: CASSQGRDRGLDGYTF
j_call: TRBJ1-2; v_call: TRBV5-1; cdr3_aa: CASSFDSFLYGYTF
j_call: TRBJ2-3; v_call: TRBV6-1; cdr3_aa: CASSEGTGGADTQYF
j_call: TRBJ1-2; v_call: TRBV3-1/TRBV3-2; cdr3_aa: CASSRVRGSHYGYTF
j_call: TRBJ2-7; v_call: TRBV9; cdr3_aa: CASSVSPRQGYEQYF
j_call: TRBJ2-7; v_call: TRBV28; cdr3_aa: CASSGTEDEQYF